The 14 T cell receptor beta chains listed next were all sequenced from one sample in a study of blood T cell repertoires in COVID-19. TCRdb keeps only in-frame clones here, not all; method: immunoSEQ multiplex PCR. This sample yields 250,000 to 300,000 clones, of which roughly 90% are seen a single time; about 1% belongs to the top ten. Sequences were obtained from PBMCs or T cells enriched from blood (not recorded which). The receptors were sampled from a woman in her 30s who had recovered from COVID-19.

The gene calls are TRBV19 and TRBJ1-2, with D tentatively TRBD1 (6 bases). V was trimmed by 6 bases and J by 2 bases, leaving 10 bases between them. CDR1 and CDR2 (germline): LNHDA, SQIVND (reference sequence). The CDR3 has 13 residues. The CDR3 loop is CASSPGQNYGYTF. CDR3 DNA sequence: TGTGCCAGTAGCCCAGGACAGAACTATGGCTACACCTTC.

The chain recombines TRBV7-2 with TRBJ1-5; D is undetermined. V lost 6 bases and J lost 3, with 12 bases in between. The CDR3 consists of 14 residues. Germline V lookup: CDR1 SGHTA, CDR2 FQGNSA. As DNA, the CDR3 is TGTGCCAGCAGTCCCGGGGTGGTCAATCAGCCCCAGCATTTT. This encodes CASSPGVVNQPQHF.

The rearrangement links TRBV25-1 to TRBJ1-1; tentatively, D is TRBD1 (5 bases). V gave up 3 bases and J gave up 4 bases, with 9 bases separating them. The CDR3 runs 13 residues. Germline V gene sequence: CDR1 MGHDK, CDR2 SYGVNS. The CDR3, as DNA: TGTGCCAGCAGTGAGTCCAGGGCCACTGAAGCTTTCTTT. This translates into CASSESRATEAFF.

This chain links TRBV25-1 with TRBJ1-2; D is uncertain. Trimming took off 2 bases at V and 4 bases at J, with 8 bases between the two ends. CDR3 size: 13 residues. Germline CDR1 is MGHDK and CDR2 is SYGVNS. The CDR3 sequence is CASSEQVAYGYTF. Here the CDR3 DNA reads TGTGCCAGCAGTGAACAGGTCGCCTATGGCTACACCTTC.

The chain combines TRBV18 with TRBJ1-6; 7 bases are shared with TRBD1. Germline V lookup: CDR1 KGHSH, CDR2 LQKENI. The CDR3 is made up of 19 amino acids. Trimming removed 6 bases from V and 0 bases from J; junction bases left unmatched: 14. The CDR3 DNA reads TGTGCCAGCTCTCCGAGCCCAGGACAGGCGAGCTCCTATAATTCACCCCTCCACTTT. Its protein is CASSPSPGQASSYNSPLHF.

The V and J genes are TRBV6-2 or TRBV6-3 and TRBJ2-1; TRBD2 matches 9 bases. V gave up 4 bases and J gave up 8 bases; unmatched junction bases: 9. The CDR3 length is 15 residues. The germline gives CDR1 MNHEY, CDR2 SVGEGT. CDR3 in DNA: TGTGCCAGCAGTTCCATGGGTAGCGGGGGATATGAGCAGTTCTTC. It encodes CASSSMGSGGYEQFF.

V usage is TRBV19 and J usage is TRBJ1-2, with D possibly being TRBD1 (6 bases). The CDR3 runs to 14 residues. V dropped 7 bases and J dropped 8 bases, with 20 bases sitting between them. Germline V gene data show CDR1 as LNHDA and CDR2 as SQIVND (reference sequence). CDR3 residues: CASTRGGVNMGYTF. For the CDR3, the DNA is TGTGCCAGTACCCGAGGGGGGGTGAATATGGGCTACACCTTC.

The chain is built from TRBV4-2 and TRBJ1-2; D remains ambiguous. V lost 0 bases, J lost 1 base, and 12 bases lay in between. This CDR3 has 16 amino acids. Germline values: CDR1 LGHNA, CDR2 YNFKEQ. DNA for the CDR3: TGTGCCAGCAGCCAAGAAGAATGGGAGAGTAACTATGGCTACACCTTC. This gives the protein CASSQEEWESNYGYTF.

The rearrangement joins TRBV4-2 to TRBJ1-2, with 9 bases that match TRBD1. The CDR3 contains 18 residues. Germline trimming cut 0 bases from V and 6 bases from J; bases unmatched to any gene: 14. Germline CDR1 is LGHNA and CDR2 is YNFKEQ. The CDR3 DNA is TGTGCCAGCAGCCAAGACTGGAGATACCCCGACAGGGGGGATGGCTACACCTTC. Its protein is CASSQDWRYPDRGDGYTF.

The CDR3 spells CASSEFRDNQPQHF. The CDR3 DNA reads as TGTGCCAGCAGTGAATTCCGAGACAATCAGCCCCAGCATTTT. The chain is built from TRBV2 and TRBJ1-5, with D unresolved. The CDR3 runs to 14 residues. Trimming removed 2 bases at V and 3 bases at J, with 8 bases between. Germline loops: CDR1 SNHLY, CDR2 FYNNEI.

The chain carries TRBV13 and TRBJ1-1, with 8 bases fitting TRBD1. The ends lost 4 bases at V and 1 base at J; junction bases unmatched: 11. This CDR3 comprises 17 residues. The germline V gene has CDR1 PRHDT and CDR2 FYEKMQ (reference sequence). CDR3 residues: CASSYDRGLRSNTEAFF. DNA for the CDR3: TGTGCCAGCAGCTACGACAGGGGACTACGATCGAACACTGAAGCTTTCTTT.

The J gene is TRBJ1-2, the V gene TRBV7-3; 8 bases match TRBD1. The ends lost 5 bases at V and 3 bases at J; junction bases unmatched: 5. The germline gives CDR1 SGHTA, CDR2 FQGTGA. CDR3 length equals 14 residues. The chain's CDR3 is CASSPTGVDYGYTF. The CDR3 bases are TGTGCCAGCAGCCCGACAGGGGTTGACTATGGCTACACCTTC.

This clone was recorded only once. This rearrangement joins TRBV30 to TRBJ2-7, with D hard to call. Trimming pared 3 bases from V and 4 bases from J, leaving 10 bases between. Germline CDR1 GTSNPN, CDR2 SVGIG (reference sequence). The CDR3 is 12 amino acids. CDR3 region: CAWSYSGYEQYF. The CDR3 DNA is TGTGCCTGGAGCTACTCGGGTTACGAGCAGTACTTC.

The chain employs TRBV30 and TRBJ1-2; D not resolved. In germline, CDR1 is GTSNPN, CDR2 SVGIG (reference sequence). Trimming shortened V by 3 bases and J by 4 bases, and 12 bases separated the two germline ends. CDR3 length: 13 residues. CDR3 protein: CAWSPGSGYGYTF. The CDR3 DNA sequence: TGTGCCTGGAGCCCGGGGTCAGGCTATGGCTACACCTTC.